A selection of T cell receptor beta chains follows, all from one sample in a study of blood T cells in healthy people across ages. Each CDR3 protein is one row after TCRdb ran MiXCR on the 5' RACE reads. The sample lists roughly 1,500,000 distinct CDR3 sequences, about 31% occurring once. Sequencing input: blood. The receptors derive from a woman aged 25 to 39 in good health. Each CDR3 is given with its conserved first and last residue. D genes are given only for firm matches. Clone size, where shown, is once, few, many, or a class for clones that have expanded.

TRBJ2-1	.	.	TRBV5-4	CASSLLAGSVDKQFF	TGTGCCAGCAGCTTGTTGGCAGGGAGTGTAGATAAGCAGTTCTTC
TRBJ2-1	few	.	TRBV20-1	CSALGTRNEQFF	TGCAGTGCGCTAGGGACACGGAATGAGCAGTTCTTC
TRBJ2-5	.	TRBD2	TRBV6-1	CASSEASGRAGETQYF	TGCGCCAGCAGTGAAGCAAGCGGGAGGGCTGGAGAGACCCAGTACTTC
TRBJ2-2	.	.	TRBV4-1	CASSRPLMTGELFF	TGCGCCAGCAGCCGGCCCCTCATGACCGGGGAGCTGTTTTTT
TRBJ2-7	few	TRBD2	TRBV11-2	CASSWRTSGGEQYF	TGTGCCAGCAGCTGGAGGACTAGCGGGGGCGAGCAGTACTTC
TRBJ1-2	.	TRBD1	TRBV27	CASRLGGTGGYGYTF	TGTGCCAGCAGGCTGGGTGGGACAGGGGGCTATGGCTACACCTTC
TRBJ2-3	many	.	TRBV29-1	CSVEFGSGSLEYF	.
TRBJ2-2	.	.	TRBV19	CASRPQDTTGELFF	TGTGCCAGTAGGCCACAGGATACCACCGGGGAGCTGTTTTTT
TRBJ2-5	.	TRBD1	TRBV5-1	CASSLEDRGQQETQYF	TGCGCCAGCAGCTTGGAGGACAGGGGACAACAAGAGACCCAGTACTTC
TRBJ2-7	few	TRBD1	TRBV7-8	CASSVPGTVLNEQYF	TGTGCCAGCAGCGTACCGGGGACAGTCCTAAACGAGCAGTACTTC
TRBJ2-1	many	.	TRBV29-1	CSALGDYNEQFF	TGCAGCGCATTAGGGGATTACAATGAGCAGTTCTTC
TRBJ1-1	few	.	TRBV9	CASSVGGETEAFF	TGTGCCAGCAGCGTAGGAGGGGAAACTGAAGCTTTCTTT
TRBJ2-7	many	.	TRBV7-9	CASSFGPSHYGLHEQYF	TGTGCCAGCAGCTTCGGCCCCTCCCACTACGGCCTCCACGAGCAGTACTTC
TRBJ2-5	.	.	TRBV7-8	CASSLAGLGATQYF	TGTGCCAGCAGCTTAGCGGGATTAGGGGCGACCCAGTACTTC
TRBJ2-1	few	.	TRBV5-1	CASSLEPPDGGLEQFF	TGCGCCAGCAGCTTGGAGCCCCCCGATGGCGGTCTTGAGCAGTTCTTC
TRBJ2-1	.	TRBD1	TRBV10-3	CAISESQAGGQGKRSFFF	TGTGCCATCAGTGAGTCCCAGGCCGGGGGACAGGGAAAAAGGAGCTTCTTCTTC
TRBJ1-1	.	.	TRBV9	CASSEPSSGVSTEAFF	TGTGCCAGCAGTGAACCCTCATCAGGGGTGAGCACTGAAGCTTTCTTT
TRBJ2-7	.	TRBD1	TRBV9	CASSVSTGATYEQYF	TGTGCCAGCAGCGTAAGTACAGGGGCTACCTACGAGCAGTACTTC
TRBJ2-5	few	TRBD1	TRBV5-1	CASSLEGTGGQETQYF	TGCGCCAGCAGCTTGGAGGGGACAGGGGGCCAAGAGACCCAGTACTTC
TRBJ2-1	few	.	TRBV9	CASSVEGRQAVDEQFF	TGTGCCAGCAGCGTAGAAGGTAGACAAGCAGTGGATGAGCAGTTCTTC
TRBJ2-1	.	.	TRBV6-6	CASRSERDSSYNEQFF	TGTGCCAGCAGGTCGGAGCGGGACAGCTCCTACAATGAGCAGTTCTTC
TRBJ2-5	.	.	TRBV20-1	CSAPEGGAETQYF	TGCAGTGCCCCGGAGGGCGGGGCAGAGACCCAGTACTTC
TRBJ1-5	few	.	TRBV5-1	CASSLAPGGQGNQPQHF	TGCGCCAGCAGCTTGGCCCCCGGGGGGCAGGGCAATCAGCCCCAGCATTTT
TRBJ1-2	.	TRBD1	TRBV24-1	CATSDPGTAYGYTF	TGTGCCACCAGTGATCCCGGGACAGCCTATGGCTACACCTTC
TRBJ2-3	.	TRBD1	TRBV5-1	CASSLGQGGPDTHYF	TGCGCCAGCAGCTTAGGACAGGGAGGCCCTGATACGCATTATTTT
TRBJ2-7	few	TRBD2	TRBV7-3	CASSFPTSGPPPDEQYF	TGTGCCAGCAGCTTTCCCACTAGCGGGCCCCCTCCTGACGAGCAGTACTTC
TRBJ2-7	.	TRBD1	TRBV28	CASSLGSTGPSEQYF	TGTGCCAGCAGTTTAGGGTCGACAGGGCCCTCCGAGCAGTACTTC
TRBJ2-1	.	.	TRBV2	CASSGEGLPSNEQFF	TGTGCCAGCAGTGGAGAAGGCCTGCCTTCCAATGAGCAGTTCTTC